The rows below give T cell receptor beta chains drawn from one sample of a study of shared clonotypes between healthy human individuals. Repertoires were generated with immunoSEQ multiplex PCR, while TCRdb's copy carries only in-frame clones and drops some. The sample lists some 2.1 million clones; over 85% were seen once. Sequenced: naive CD8+ T cells sorted from blood. All receptors derive from a man between 18 and 29 years old in good health. CDR3s leave out the opening cysteine and the closing phenylalanine or tryptophan. Fields, in order: V gene, J gene, CDR3 protein.

V: TRBV4-3
J: TRBJ2-7
CDR3: ASSQRVGGLEQY

V: TRBV11-2
J: TRBJ2-7
CDR3: ASSSPASGSSYEQY

V: TRBV7-2
J: TRBJ2-7
CDR3: ASSPTRGLVYEQY

V: TRBV19
J: TRBJ1-5
CDR3: ASSTQGGYQPQH

V: TRBV6-6
J: TRBJ2-1
CDR3: ASGAWKAGVNEQF

V: TRBV4-1
J: TRBJ2-7
CDR3: ASSQYGQSYEQY

V: TRBV30
J: TRBJ1-2
CDR3: AWIETGYGYT

V: TRBV10-3
J: TRBJ1-1
CDR3: AIRVGLNTEAF

V: TRBV7-9
J: TRBJ1-2
CDR3: ASSLVQGHGYT

V: TRBV4-1
J: TRBJ2-1
CDR3: ASSQNRDRGLDEQF

V: TRBV27
J: TRBJ1-1
CDR3: ASSWGTEAF

V: TRBV5-6
J: TRBJ2-7
CDR3: ASSRPPATVDPY

V: TRBV19
J: TRBJ1-2
CDR3: ASRPRQGNYGYT

V: TRBV29-1
J: TRBJ2-7
CDR3: SAVGQGYEQY

V: TRBV5-8
J: TRBJ2-5
CDR3: ASSLGLGGATQETQY

V: TRBV9
J: TRBJ2-2
CDR3: ASTGTGQRSAGELF

V: TRBV7-7
J: TRBJ2-1
CDR3: ASSLAGVGNEQF

V: TRBV4-3
J: TRBJ1-2
CDR3: ASSQEISGGSGGYT

V: TRBV7-3
J: TRBJ1-6
CDR3: ASRHRVRDSPLH

V: TRBV2
J: TRBJ2-1
CDR3: ASSSPGTSASSYNEQF

V: TRBV2
J: TRBJ1-2
CDR3: ASSEGEGNGYT

V: TRBV6-1
J: TRBJ1-3
CDR3: ASSDDTNSGNTIY

V: TRBV7-9
J: TRBJ1-2
CDR3: ASSSRDPNYGYT

V: TRBV5-1
J: TRBJ1-3
CDR3: ASRAGTEGPGNTIY

V: TRBV15
J: TRBJ2-5
CDR3: ATSRGDAPPEETQY

V: TRBV2
J: TRBJ2-2
CDR3: ATWRTGIGELF

V: TRBV5-4
J: TRBJ2-1
CDR3: ASSALAGGDNEQF

V: TRBV7-8
J: TRBJ2-3
CDR3: ASSFPAGGISTDTQY

V: TRBV2
J: TRBJ2-7
CDR3: ASVQGPAVSYEQY

V: TRBV2
J: TRBJ2-7
CDR3: ASSTSSGSSYEQY

V: TRBV10-3
J: TRBJ1-1
CDR3: AISESHKQGDEAF

V: TRBV9
J: TRBJ1-5
CDR3: ASSPQPQH

V: TRBV5-5
J: TRBJ1-1
CDR3: ASSSLGETEAF

V: TRBV14
J: TRBJ2-7
CDR3: ASSIPGGPYEQY

V: TRBV9
J: TRBJ2-3
CDR3: ASSVGIGGPVTDTQY